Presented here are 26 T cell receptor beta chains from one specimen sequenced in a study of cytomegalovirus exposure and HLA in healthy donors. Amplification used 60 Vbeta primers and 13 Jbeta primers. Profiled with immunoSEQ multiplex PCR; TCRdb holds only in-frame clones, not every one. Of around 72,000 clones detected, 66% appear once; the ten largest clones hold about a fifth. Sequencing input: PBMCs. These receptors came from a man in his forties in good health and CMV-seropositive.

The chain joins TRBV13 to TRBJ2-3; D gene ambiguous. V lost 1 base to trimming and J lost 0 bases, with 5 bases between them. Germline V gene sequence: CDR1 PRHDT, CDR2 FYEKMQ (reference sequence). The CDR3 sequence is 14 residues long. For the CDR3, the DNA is TGTGCCAGCAGCTTAGTATCCAGCACAGATACGCAGTATTTT. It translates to CASSLVSSTDTQYF.

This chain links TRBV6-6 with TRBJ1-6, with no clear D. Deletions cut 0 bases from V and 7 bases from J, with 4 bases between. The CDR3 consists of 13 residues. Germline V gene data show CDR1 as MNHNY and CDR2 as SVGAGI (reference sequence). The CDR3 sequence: CASSYSRNSPLHF. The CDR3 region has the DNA TGTGCCAGCAGTTACTCACGGAATTCACCCCTCCACTTT.

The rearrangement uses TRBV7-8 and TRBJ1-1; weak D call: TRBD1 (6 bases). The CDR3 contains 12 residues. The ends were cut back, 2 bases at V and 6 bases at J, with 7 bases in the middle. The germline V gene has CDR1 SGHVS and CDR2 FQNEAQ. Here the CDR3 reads CASSLQGSEAFF. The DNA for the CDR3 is TGTGCCAGCAGCTTACAGGGGTCTGAAGCTTTCTTT.

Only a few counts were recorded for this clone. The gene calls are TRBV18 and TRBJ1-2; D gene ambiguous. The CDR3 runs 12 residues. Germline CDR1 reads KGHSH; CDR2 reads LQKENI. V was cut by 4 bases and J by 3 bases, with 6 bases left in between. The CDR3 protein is CASSRGDYGYTF. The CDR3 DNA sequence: TGTGCCAGCTCACGAGGAGACTATGGCTACACCTTC.

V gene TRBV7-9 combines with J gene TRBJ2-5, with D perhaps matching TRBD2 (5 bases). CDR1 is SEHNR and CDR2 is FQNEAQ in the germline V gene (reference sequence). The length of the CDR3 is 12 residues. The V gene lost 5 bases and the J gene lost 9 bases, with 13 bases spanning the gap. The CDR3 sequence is CASSPTGWAQYF. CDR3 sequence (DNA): TGTGCCAGCAGCCCAACGGGGTGGGCCCAGTACTTC.

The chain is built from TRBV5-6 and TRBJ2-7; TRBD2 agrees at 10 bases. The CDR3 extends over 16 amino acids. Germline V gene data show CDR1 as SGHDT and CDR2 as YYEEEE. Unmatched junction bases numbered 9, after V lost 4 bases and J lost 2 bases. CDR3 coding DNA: TGTGCCAGCAGCATGGGACTAGCGCGGATCCCCTACGAGCAGTACTTC. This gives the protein CASSMGLARIPYEQYF. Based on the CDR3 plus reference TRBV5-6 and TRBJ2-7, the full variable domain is DAGVTQSPTHLIKTRGQQVTLRCSPKSGHDTVSWYQQALGQGPQFIFQYYEEEERQRGNFPDRFSGHQFPNYSSELNVNALLLGDSALYLCASSMGLARIPYEQYFGPGTRLTVT.

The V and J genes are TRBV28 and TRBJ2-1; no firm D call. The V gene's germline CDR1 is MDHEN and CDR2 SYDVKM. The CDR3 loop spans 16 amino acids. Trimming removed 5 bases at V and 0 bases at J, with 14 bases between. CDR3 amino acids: CASSILSRASYNEQFF. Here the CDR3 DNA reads TGTGCCAGCAGTATCCTCTCGAGAGCCTCCTACAATGAGCAGTTCTTC.

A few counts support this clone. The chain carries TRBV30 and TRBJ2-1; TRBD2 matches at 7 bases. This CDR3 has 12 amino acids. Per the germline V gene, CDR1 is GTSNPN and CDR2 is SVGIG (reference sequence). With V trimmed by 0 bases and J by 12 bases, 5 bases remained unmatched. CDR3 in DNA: TGTGCCTGGAGTGTACGGGGGGATGGGCAGTTCTTC. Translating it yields CAWSVRGDGQFF. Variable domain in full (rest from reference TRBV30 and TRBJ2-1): SQTIHQWPATLVQPVGSPLSLECTVEGTSNPNLYWYRQAAGRGLQLLFYSVGIGQISSEVPQNLSASRPQDRQFILSSKKLLLSDSGFYLCAWSVRGDGQFFGPGTRLTVL.

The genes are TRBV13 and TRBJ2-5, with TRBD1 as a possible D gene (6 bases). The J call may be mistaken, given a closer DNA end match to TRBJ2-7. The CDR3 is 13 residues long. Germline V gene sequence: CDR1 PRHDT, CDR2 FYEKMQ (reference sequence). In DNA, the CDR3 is TGTGCCAGCAACAACAGGGCGACCTACGAGCAGTACTTC. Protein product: CASNNRATYEQYF.

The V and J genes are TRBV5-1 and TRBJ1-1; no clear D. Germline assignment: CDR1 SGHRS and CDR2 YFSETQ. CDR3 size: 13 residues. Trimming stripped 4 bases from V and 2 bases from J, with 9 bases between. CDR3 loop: CASSLLTNTEAFF. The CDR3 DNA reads TGCGCCAGCAGCCTATTAACTAACACTGAAGCTTTCTTT.

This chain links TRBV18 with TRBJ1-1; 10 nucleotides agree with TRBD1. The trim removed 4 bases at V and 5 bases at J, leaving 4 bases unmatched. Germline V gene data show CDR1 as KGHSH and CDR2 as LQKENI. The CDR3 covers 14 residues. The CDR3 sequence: CASSLGQGLTEAFF. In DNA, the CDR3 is TGTGCCAGCTCACTGGGACAGGGGTTAACTGAAGCTTTCTTT.

The CDR3 DNA reads TGTGCCTGGAGTGTACCCGGGTCGACTGGAAACACCATATATTTT. Protein: CAWSVPGSTGNTIYF. The chain joins TRBV30 to TRBJ2-2; D remains unclear. The end of the DNA is better explained by TRBJ1-3, so the J call may be wrong. The length of the CDR3 is 15 residues. Germline V gives CDR1 GTSNPN, CDR2 SVGIG (reference sequence).

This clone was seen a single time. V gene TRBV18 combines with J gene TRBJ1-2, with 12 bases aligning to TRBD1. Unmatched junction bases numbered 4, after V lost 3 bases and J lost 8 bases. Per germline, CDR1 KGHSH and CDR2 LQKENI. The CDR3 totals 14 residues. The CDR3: CASSPGQGAQGYTF. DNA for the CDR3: TGTGCCAGCTCACCGGGACAGGGGGCGCAAGGCTACACCTTC.

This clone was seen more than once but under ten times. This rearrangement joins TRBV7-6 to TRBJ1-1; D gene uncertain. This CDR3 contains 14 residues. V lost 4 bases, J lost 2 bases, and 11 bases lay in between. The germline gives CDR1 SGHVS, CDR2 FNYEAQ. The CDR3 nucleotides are TGTGCCAGCAGCTCCTGGAGGGCTAACACTGAAGCTTTCTTT. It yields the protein CASSSWRANTEAFF.

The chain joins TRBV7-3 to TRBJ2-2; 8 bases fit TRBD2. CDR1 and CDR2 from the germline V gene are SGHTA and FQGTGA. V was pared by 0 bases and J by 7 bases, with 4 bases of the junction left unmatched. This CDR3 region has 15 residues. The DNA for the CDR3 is TGTGCCAGCAGCTTAACCGGGGGGGCACTCGGGGAGCTGTTTTTT. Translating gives CASSLTGGALGELFF.

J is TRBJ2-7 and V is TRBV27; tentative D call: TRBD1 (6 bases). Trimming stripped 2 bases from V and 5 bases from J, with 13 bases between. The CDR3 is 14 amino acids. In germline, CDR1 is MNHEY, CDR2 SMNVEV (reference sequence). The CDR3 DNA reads TGTGCCAGCAGTTTAATACAGGGTTTCCACGAGCAGTACTTC. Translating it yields CASSLIQGFHEQYF.

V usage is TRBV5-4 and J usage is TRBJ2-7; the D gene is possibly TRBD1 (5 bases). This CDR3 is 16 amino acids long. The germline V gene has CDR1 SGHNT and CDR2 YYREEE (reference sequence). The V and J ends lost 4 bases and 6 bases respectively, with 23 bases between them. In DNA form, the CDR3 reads TGTGCCAGCAGCCCTCAGGGCAGGGTCGAAACGGGCGAGCAGTACTTC. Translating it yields CASSPQGRVETGEQYF.

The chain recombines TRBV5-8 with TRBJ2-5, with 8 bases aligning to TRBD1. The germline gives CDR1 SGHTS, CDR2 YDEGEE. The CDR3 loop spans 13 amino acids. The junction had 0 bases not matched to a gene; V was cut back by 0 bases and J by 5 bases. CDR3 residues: CASSLDRGETQYF. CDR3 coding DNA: TGTGCCAGCAGCTTGGACAGGGGGGAGACCCAGTACTTC.

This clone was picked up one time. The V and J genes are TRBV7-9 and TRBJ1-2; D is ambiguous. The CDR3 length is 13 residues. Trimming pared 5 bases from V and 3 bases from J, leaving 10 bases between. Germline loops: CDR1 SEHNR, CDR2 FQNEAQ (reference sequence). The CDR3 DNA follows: TGTGCCAGCAGCCCCCTGTCGGACTATGGCTACACCTTC. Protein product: CASSPLSDYGYTF.

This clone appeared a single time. CDR3 protein: CASSLDFRPIGNTEAFF. Here the CDR3 DNA reads TGTGCCAGCAGCTTAGACTTCCGACCAATCGGGAACACTGAAGCTTTCTTT. The V and J genes are TRBV7-3 and TRBJ1-1; D is undetermined. The V end lost 2 bases, the J end lost 1 base, and 17 bases lay between the germline ends. Germline V gives CDR1 SGHTA, CDR2 FQGTGA. This CDR3 comprises 17 residues. Full variable domain (rest looked up from reference TRBV7-3 and TRBJ1-1): GAGVSQTPSNKVTEKGKYVELRCDPISGHTALYWYRQSLGQGPEFLIYFQGTGAADDSGLPNDRFFAVRPEGSVSTLKIQRTERGDSAVYLCASSLDFRPIGNTEAFFGQGTRLTVV.

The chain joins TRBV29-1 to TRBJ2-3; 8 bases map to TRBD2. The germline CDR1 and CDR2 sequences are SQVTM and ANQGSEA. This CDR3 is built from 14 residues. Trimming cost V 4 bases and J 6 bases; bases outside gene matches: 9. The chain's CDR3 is CSVAGAGARDTQYF. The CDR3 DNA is TGCAGCGTTGCCGGAGCGGGGGCCCGTGATACGCAGTATTTT.

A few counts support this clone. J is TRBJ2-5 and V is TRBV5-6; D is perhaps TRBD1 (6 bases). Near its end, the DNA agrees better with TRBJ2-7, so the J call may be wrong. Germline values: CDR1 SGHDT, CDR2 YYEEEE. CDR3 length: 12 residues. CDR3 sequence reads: CASSSGVYEQYF. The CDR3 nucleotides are TGTGCCAGCAGTTCAGGGGTATACGAGCAGTACTTC.

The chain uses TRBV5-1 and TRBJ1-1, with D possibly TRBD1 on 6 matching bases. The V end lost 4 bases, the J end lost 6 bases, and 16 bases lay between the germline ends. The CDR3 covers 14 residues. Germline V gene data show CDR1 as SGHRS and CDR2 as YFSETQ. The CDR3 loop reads CASSPRTVGSEAFF. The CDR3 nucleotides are TGCGCCAGCAGCCCCCGGACAGTAGGCTCTGAAGCTTTCTTT. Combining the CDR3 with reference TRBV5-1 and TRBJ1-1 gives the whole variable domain KAGVTQTPRYLIKTRGQQVTLSCSPISGHRSVSWYQQTPGQGLQFLFEYFSETQRNKGNFPGRFSGRQFSNSRSEMNVSTLELGDSALYLCASSPRTVGSEAFFGQGTRLTVV.

CDR3 DNA sequence: TGCGCCAGCAGCCAAGAGGGCGACAGTCGGTCTAGCTATGGCTACACCTTC. This translates into CASSQEGDSRSSYGYTF. This rearrangement joins TRBV4-1 to TRBJ1-2; D is perhaps TRBD1 (5 bases). V lost 0 bases and J lost 4, with 18 bases in between. Germline assignment: CDR1 MGHRA and CDR2 YSYEKL. The CDR3 consists of 17 residues.

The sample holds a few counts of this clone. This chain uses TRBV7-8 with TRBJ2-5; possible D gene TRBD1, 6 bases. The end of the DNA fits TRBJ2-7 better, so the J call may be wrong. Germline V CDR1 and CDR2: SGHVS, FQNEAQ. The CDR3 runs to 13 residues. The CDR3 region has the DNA TGTGCCAGCAGCTTAGGGGACATCTACGAGCAGTACTTC. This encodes CASSLGDIYEQYF.

The CDR3 nucleotides are TGTGCCAGCAGCGCGATTACAGGGGGGCGAGGCTACACCTTC. Protein product: CASSAITGGRGYTF. The chain uses TRBV9 and TRBJ1-2; 8 positions agree with TRBD1. The V segment lost 3 bases and the J segment 8 bases; nucleotides outside the gene matches: 9. This CDR3 contains 14 residues. Germline V gene sequence: CDR1 SGDLS, CDR2 YYNGEE.